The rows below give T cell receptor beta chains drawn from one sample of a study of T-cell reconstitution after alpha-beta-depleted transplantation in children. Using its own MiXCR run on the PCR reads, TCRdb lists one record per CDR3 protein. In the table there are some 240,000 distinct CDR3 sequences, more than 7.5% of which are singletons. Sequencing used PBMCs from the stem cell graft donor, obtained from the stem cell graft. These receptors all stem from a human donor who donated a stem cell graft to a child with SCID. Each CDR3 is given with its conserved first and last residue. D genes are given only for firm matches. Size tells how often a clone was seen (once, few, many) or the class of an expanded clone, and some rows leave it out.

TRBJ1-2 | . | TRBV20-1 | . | CSARVRGDSYTF | TGCAGTGCTAGAGTAAGGGGCGATAGCTACACCTTC
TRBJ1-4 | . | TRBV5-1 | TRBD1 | CASSYRRDRPNEKLFF | TGCGCCAGCAGCTACCGCCGGGACAGGCCTAATGAAAAACTGTTTTTT
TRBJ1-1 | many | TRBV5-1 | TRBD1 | CASSLPRDRGTEAFF | TGCGCCAGCAGCTTGCCCCGGGACAGGGGCACTGAAGCTTTCTTT
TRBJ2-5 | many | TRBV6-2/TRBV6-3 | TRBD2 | CASSFGGVRLGTQYF | TGTGCCAGCAGTTTCGGGGGGGTTCGGTTAGGGACCCAGTACTTC
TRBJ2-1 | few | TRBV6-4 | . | CASSETGNGEQFF | TGTGCCAGCAGTGAAACAGGGAATGGTGAGCAGTTCTTC
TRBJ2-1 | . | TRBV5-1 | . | CASGAGGAGNEQFF | TGCGCCAGCGGCGCGGGTGGGGCTGGCAATGAGCAGTTCTTC
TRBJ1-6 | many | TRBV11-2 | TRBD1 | CASRRTGTGDSPLHF | TGTGCCAGCAGACGTACCGGGACAGGGGATTCACCCCTCCACTTT
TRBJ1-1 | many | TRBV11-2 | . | CASSSQTGWPGAGNTEAFF | TGTGCCAGCAGCTCCCAGACGGGTTGGCCAGGGGCAGGGAACACTGAAGCTTTCTTT
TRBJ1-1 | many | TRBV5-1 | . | CASSLEPSWGTEAFF | TGCGCCAGCAGCTTGGAGCCTTCGTGGGGCACTGAAGCTTTCTTT
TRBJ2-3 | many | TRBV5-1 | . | CASSLQDGHTDTQYF | TGCGCCAGCAGCTTGCAGGACGGACACACAGATACGCAGTATTTT
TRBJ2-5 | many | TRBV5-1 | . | CASRNGTAGETQYF | TGCGCCAGCAGGAACGGGACTGCCGGGGAGACCCAGTACTTC
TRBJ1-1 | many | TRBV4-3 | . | CASSQDWRRSTEAFF | TGCGCCAGCAGCCAAGATTGGCGGCGGTCCACTGAAGCTTTCTTT
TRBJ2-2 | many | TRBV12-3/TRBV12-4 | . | CASSLRTGSTGELFF | TGTGCCAGCAGTTTGCGGACGGGGTCCACCGGGGAGCTGTTTTTT
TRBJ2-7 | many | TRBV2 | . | CASGDGRNYEQYF | TGTGCCAGCGGGGACGGCCGGAACTACGAGCAGTACTTC
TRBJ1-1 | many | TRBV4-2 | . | CASSGDEGRGYQGTEAFF | TGTGCCAGCAGCGGAGATGAAGGACGGGGATACCAGGGCACTGAAGCTTTCTTT
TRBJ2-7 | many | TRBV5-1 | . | CASSLDGYGYEQYF | TGCGCCAGCAGCTTGGACGGGTACGGCTACGAGCAGTACTTC
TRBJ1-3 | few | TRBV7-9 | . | CASSASFSGNTIYF | TGTGCCAGCAGCGCCAGCTTCTCTGGAAACACCATATATTTT
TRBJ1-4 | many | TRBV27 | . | CASSLWAATNEKLFF | TGTGCCAGCAGTTTATGGGCCGCAACTAATGAAAAACTGTTTTTT
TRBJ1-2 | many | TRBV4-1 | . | CASSQGLGYGYTF | TGCGCCAGCAGCCAAGGACTGGGCTATGGCTACACCTTC
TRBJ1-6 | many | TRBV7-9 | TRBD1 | CASSFAGGQTSPLHF | TGTGCCAGCAGCTTCGCAGGGGGTCAGACCTCACCCCTCCACTTT
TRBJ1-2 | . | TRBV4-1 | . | CASSQAQRGSYGYTF | TGCGCCAGCAGCCAGGCCCAACGTGGGTCCTATGGCTACACCTTC
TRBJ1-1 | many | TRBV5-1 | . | CASSLGMNTEAFF | TGCGCCAGCAGCTTGGGGATGAACACTGAAGCTTTCTTT
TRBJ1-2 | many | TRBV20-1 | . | CSAVTPTGYGYTF | TGCAGTGCAGTGACCCCAACAGGCTATGGCTACACCTTC
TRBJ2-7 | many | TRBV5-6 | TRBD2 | CASRRAGPYEQYF | TGTGCCAGCAGGAGAGCGGGGCCCTACGAGCAGTACTTC
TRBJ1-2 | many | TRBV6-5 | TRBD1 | CASSYPQGGNLFYGYTF | TGTGCCAGCAGTTACCCACAGGGGGGGAACCTCTTCTATGGCTACACCTTC
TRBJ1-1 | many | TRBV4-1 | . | CASSQGGGGTEAFF | TGCGCCAGCAGCCAAGGAGGGGGAGGGACTGAAGCTTTCTTT
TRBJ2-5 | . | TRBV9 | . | CASSVGGRGHQETQYF | TGTGCCAGCAGCGTGGGAGGCAGGGGACATCAGGAGACCCAGTACTTC